This T cell receptor (beta chain) was sequenced for a study of T cell responses to AZD1222 COVID-19 vaccine (dated by TCRdb to the early 2020s). About the study as a whole: A total of more than 230 trial participants underwent TCR sequencing, of whom under 220 had received two doses of AZD1222 and 26 had received two doses of the MenACWY control vaccine. Trial participants were enrolled by age into subgroups of 18-55, 56-69 and 70-plus years, and around 140, 26 and 57 TCR-sequenced participants, respectively, were included in these subgroups.

The CDR3 regions of human TCRbeta chains were subjected to immunosequencing. The paper's data handling went like this. Repertoire TCRs were matched against a reference library of SARS-CoV-2-specific TCRs generated with the MIRA antigen-specificity platform. Breadth was defined as the fraction of unique TCRs that were SARS-CoV-2-associated. Depth was defined as the fraction of total T cells that were SARS-CoV-2-associated. Using the MIRA data, each spike-specific TCR was mapped to the spike region that the TCR reacts to and placed in a CD4 or CD8 class. Log10-transformed breadth and depth values were compared by one-way ANOVA with Sidak's multiple comparisons tests. TCRdb took over this immuneACCESS table, retaining in-frame rearrangements with V and J assigned. Such tables are incomplete; in checked studies, under half of the missing clones stem from an unresolved V gene, and the remainder is unexplained. V, J and clone size derive from that table, while D and trimming were established from the DNA sequence. Recorded for this sample are roughly 120,000 clones; just over 85% of them occurred a single time. The ten biggest clones cover roughly a sixth of the sample.

General findings and caveats noted by the study authors: Nearly half of unique spike-specific TCRs reportedly recognized epitopes outside regions mutated in the B.1.351 and B.1.1.7 variants. A significant rise in spike-specific TCR breadth and depth was observed after two AZD1222 doses relative to day 0 and relative to MenACWY recipients. No day 14 peak-response samples were available, so repertoires were characterized only after the peak T cell response. In the small 56-69-year group, the increase in depth fell short of significance, most likely because of low power. Participants were mostly white British and included more females than males, and it was suggested by the authors that clonal diversity may have been underestimated. Conclusions about previously exposed vaccinees are limited, since just 5 to 7 AZD1222 recipients were seropositive for SARS-CoV-2 at baseline. The vaccine-associated CD4 TCRs covered the entire spike protein, and the dominant responses fell in regions 160-218 and 743-854.

V loses 3 bases of germline sequence and J loses 0 bases, and the interval between the two ends is 14 bases. Reading the germline V gene gives CDR1 KGHSH and CDR2 LQKENI. Including the terminal cysteine and phenylalanine, the CDR3 comprises 17 residues. Only the CDR3 portion is preserved as DNA: 51 bases, with reading frame beginning at the first base. According to the study, the label for this sample's time point signals: about 28 days (+/-7) after the second vaccine dose. AZD1222 recipients whose second dose came at about 4 weeks and those whose second dose came at about 12 weeks were combined into one group, since spike-specific TCR depth and breadth did not differ between the two schedules. Vaccinee samples were obtained from the UK trials COV001 and COV002, which included a single-blind randomized controlled phase 2/3 trial of AZD1222 (ChAdOx1 nCoV-19) in healthy adults. Trial participant PBMC samples were collected at day 0 and day 28 after the second dose for TCRbeta chain sequencing.

A remark on this clone: Its target antigen remains unknown. No base qualities exist here, and no much larger clone lies one base off it.

This chain is built from TRBV18 and TRBJ2-2; possibly the D gene is TRBD1, per 6 matching bases. The starting material was peripheral blood, obtained 28 days after the second AZD1222 dose. The receptor's source is an adult who received the AZD1222 COVID-19 vaccine. The CDR3 loop reads CASSPYLTGANTGELFF. The base sequence is TGTGCCAGCTCACCTTACTTGACAGGAGCGAACACCGGGGAGCTGTTTTTT.